This TCR beta chain was identified during a study of PD-L1 blockade in urothelial cancer. In the study overall: Blood analysis was done at 3 weeks (second dose) and 6 weeks after treatment began. Study-level points and caveats: Better survival was forecast by a pretreatment blood TCR clonality below the median.

Regarding time point: peripheral blood 6 weeks after treatment start. The diagnosis in patients was locally advanced or metastatic urothelial carcinoma. This clone was seen once. Its specificity is unknown. Measured with immunoSEQ multiplex PCR; TCRdb has only the in-frame clones, and not every one. The sample lists approximately 47,000 clones; about four fifths were seen once. The TCR originated in a man in his sixties or seventies with urothelial cancer. Source: PBMCs, taken around atezolizumab (anti-PD-L1) treatment.

CDR3 DNA: TGTGCCAGCAGCCGCCCAGGGTCGTCCTCTGGAAACACCATATATTTT. It encodes CASSRPGSSSGNTIYF. The rearrangement links TRBV7-9 to TRBJ1-3, with a weak D call TRBD1 (5 bases). Germline loops: CDR1 SEHNR, CDR2 FQNEAQ (reference sequence). The CDR3 contains 16 residues. V lost 5 bases and J 0 bases, leaving 14 bases between the germline ends.